The 21 T cell receptor beta chains below all came from one sample that was sequenced in a study of blood T cell repertoires in COVID-19. The table came from immunoSEQ multiplex PCR; TCRdb's copy has only in-frame clones and leaves some out. The repertoire has 250,000 to 300,000 clones, 84% of them found once; the top ten carry over 4%. Sequences were obtained from PBMCs or T cells enriched from blood (not recorded which). Source of these receptors: a man aged 30-40 years with acute COVID-19.

The chain couples TRBV9 to TRBJ1-4; tentative D call: TRBD1 (5 bases). V was shortened by 5 bases and J by 8 bases, with 19 bases between the two germline ends. CDR3 length: 15 amino acids. Germline values: CDR1 SGDLS, CDR2 YYNGEE. The CDR3 coding sequence is TGTGCCAGCAGTTTCCAGGGTGCAAGGGCGGAAAAACTGTTTTTT. It encodes CASSFQGARAEKLFF.

The rearrangement joins TRBV19 to TRBJ1-3; possible D gene TRBD1, 5 bases. Trimming cost V 5 bases and J 1 base, with 15 bases left between them. This CDR3 has 16 amino acids. Germline V gene sequence: CDR1 LNHDA, CDR2 SQIVND (reference sequence). The CDR3 spells CASSPRTRWSGNTIYF. The CDR3 nucleotides read TGTGCCAGTAGTCCCCGGACAAGGTGGTCTGGAAACACCATATATTTT.

CDR3 bases: TGCGCCAGCAGCCAAGATTTGTCCGGGTCAGGAAACACCATATATTTT. Residues: CASSQDLSGSGNTIYF. The rearrangement joins TRBV4-1 to TRBJ1-3; no clear D. CDR3 length: 16 residues. Trimming shortened V by 0 bases and J by 4 bases, and 13 bases separated the two germline ends. CDR1 and CDR2 from the germline V gene are MGHRA and YSYEKL.

The rearrangement joins TRBV7-8 to TRBJ1-1; D may be TRBD1 (6 bases). The CDR3 extends over 16 amino acids. Germline assignment: CDR1 SGHVS and CDR2 FQNEAQ. The V end was cut by 5 bases, the J end by 1 base, with 17 bases between. In DNA form, the CDR3 reads TGTGCCAGCAGCCGACGCGGGGGGGCACGGAACACTGAAGCTTTCTTT. It specifies CASSRRGGARNTEAFF.

The chain is built from TRBV6-5 and TRBJ1-2; perhaps TRBD1 as D (6 bases). Trimming removed 5 bases from V and 8 bases from J, with 21 bases in between. This CDR3 contains 15 residues. Germline V gene sequence: CDR1 MNHEY, CDR2 SVGAGI. In nucleotides, the CDR3 is TGTGCCAGCAGTATAAATTCGGGGGGGCGGAGGGGCTACACCTTC. Amino acids: CASSINSGGRRGYTF.

The V and J genes are TRBV21-1 and TRBJ2-7; the listed D gene, TRBD2, was not tested against the DNA. TRBV21-1 is labeled a pseudogene. There are 18 residues in the CDR3. This CDR3 is CASSPGKWGLAALDEQYV. The CDR3 DNA follows: TGTGCCAGCAGCCCAGGAAAGTGGGGACTAGCGGCTCTGGACGAGCAGTACGTC.

This chain connects TRBV19 to TRBJ1-2; D not certain. Germline CDR1 reads LNHDA; CDR2 reads SQIVND (reference sequence). Deletions cut 4 bases from V and 1 base from J, with 10 bases between. This CDR3 is 14 amino acids long. CDR3 bases: TGTGCCAGTAGTACTATTATTAATAACTATGGCTACACCTTC. This encodes CASSTIINNYGYTF.

In this sample, this clone turned up once. The rearrangement uses TRBV21-1 and TRBJ1-2; the listed D gene, TRBD1, was not tested against the DNA. TRBV21-1 is marked as a pseudogene. The CDR3 runs 14 residues. The CDR3 DNA sequence: TGTGCCAGCAGCGCGGGGACAGAGAGTCATGGCTACACCTTC. Its protein product is CASSAGTESHGYTF.

This clone has a single count. The rearrangement uses TRBV6-4 and TRBJ1-5, with 7 bases aligning to TRBD1. CDR1 and CDR2 (germline): MRHNA, SNTAGT. V gave up 9 bases and J gave up 0 bases; unmatched junction bases: 11. CDR3 size: 16 residues. CDR3 in DNA: TGTGCCAGAACGCCCACAGACAGGGATAGCAATCAGCCCCAGCATTTT. Encoded protein: CARTPTDRDSNQPQHF.

V is TRBV6-5 and J is TRBJ2-1; D remains unclear. Looked up from germline, CDR1 is MNHEY and CDR2 is SVGAGI. V was cut by 0 bases and J by 13 bases, with 13 bases left in between. This CDR3 has 13 amino acids. The CDR3: CASSYSLYTPQFF. For the CDR3, the DNA is TGTGCCAGCAGTTACTCCCTGTACACCCCCCAGTTCTTC.

The rearrangement joins TRBV6-5 to TRBJ1-2; the D is unclear. The germline V gene encodes CDR1 MNHEY and CDR2 SVGAGI. With 6 bases removed from V and 4 bases from J, the gap between germline ends came to 15 bases. The CDR3 totals 14 residues. The CDR3 region is CASRIERSPYGYTF. In DNA, the CDR3 is TGTGCCAGCAGAATCGAACGGAGCCCCTATGGCTACACCTTC.

The rearrangement joins TRBV7-2 to TRBJ1-5; TRBD1 is a possible D gene (5 bases). V was shortened by 1 base and J by 4 bases, with 11 bases between the two germline ends. Germline values: CDR1 SGHTA, CDR2 FQGNSA. The CDR3 runs 15 residues. CDR3 DNA sequence: TGTGCCAGCAGCTTAGGGTCCCAGGGAAATCAGCCCCAGCATTTT. This sequence encodes CASSLGSQGNQPQHF.

This chain links TRBV6-5 with TRBJ2-5; TRBD2 agrees at 12 bases. Germline V lookup: CDR1 MNHEY, CDR2 SVGAGI. Trimming cost V 2 bases and J 5 bases; bases outside gene matches: 3. The CDR3 runs 15 residues. CDR3 coding DNA: TGTGCCAGCAGTTACCTGACTAGCGGGGGTGAGACCCAGTACTTC. This translates into CASSYLTSGGETQYF.

This chain connects TRBV18 to TRBJ2-5, with D uncertain. Trimming pared 3 bases from V and 5 bases from J, leaving 10 bases between. The CDR3 has 13 residues. Germline values: CDR1 KGHSH, CDR2 LQKENI. The CDR3 here is CASSPSIGETQYF. CDR3 DNA: TGTGCCAGCTCACCGTCCATCGGGGAGACCCAGTACTTC.

This clone was found many times. The gene calls are TRBV5-6 and TRBJ2-6; D gene ambiguous. The V end was cut by 2 bases, the J end by 0 bases, with 9 bases between. This CDR3 contains 16 residues. Looked up from germline, CDR1 is SGHDT and CDR2 is YYEEEE. Here the CDR3 reads CASSFWAGSGANVLTF. CDR3 nucleotide sequence: TGTGCCAGCAGCTTTTGGGCAGGCTCTGGGGCCAACGTCCTGACTTTC.

The gene calls are TRBV5-5 and TRBJ1-6; D remains ambiguous. Per germline, CDR1 SGHKS and CDR2 YYEKEE (reference sequence). The CDR3 consists of 17 residues. Trimming took 2 bases from V and 1 from J, leaving 13 bases between them. The CDR3 nucleotides are TGTGCCAGCAGCTTCGGGGAATTTATATCCTATAATTCACCCCTCCACTTT. Translated, it gives CASSFGEFISYNSPLHF.

This chain links TRBV7-9 with TRBJ2-3; possibly TRBD2 for D (5 bases). V lost 3 bases, J lost 6 bases, and 13 bases lay in between. The germline CDR1 and CDR2 sequences are SEHNR and FQNEAQ (reference sequence). This CDR3 region has 14 residues. This CDR3 is CASSFAGVRDTQYF. CDR3 bases: TGTGCCAGCAGCTTCGCGGGCGTTCGGGATACGCAGTATTTT.

This chain joins TRBV10-3 and TRBJ1-3; no clear D gene. The germline CDR1 and CDR2 sequences are ENHRY and SYGVKD. The CDR3 consists of 15 residues. V lost 4 bases to trimming and J lost 1 base, with 11 bases between them. The CDR3 sequence: CAISAFSESGNTIYF. DNA for the CDR3: TGTGCCATCAGTGCCTTTTCCGAGTCTGGAAACACCATATATTTT.

This chain links TRBV3-1 (or the pseudogene TRBV3-2) with TRBJ2-1; 7 positions match TRBD2. J was trimmed by 3 bases and V by 4 bases; bases with no gene match: 3. This CDR3 region has 14 residues. Per germline, CDR1 LGHDT and CDR2 YNNKEL (reference sequence). The CDR3 reads CASSLAGLYNEQFF. The CDR3 DNA sequence: TGTGCCAGCAGCCTAGCGGGCCTCTACAATGAGCAGTTCTTC.

The chain employs TRBV5-6 and TRBJ1-2; 8 nucleotides line up with TRBD1. The V gene's germline CDR1 is SGHDT and CDR2 YYEEEE. The junction had 6 bases not matched to a gene; V was cut back by 6 bases and J by 2 bases. The CDR3 runs to 14 residues. The CDR3 protein is CASKRQGRNYGYTF. In DNA, the CDR3 is TGTGCCAGCAAGAGACAGGGGAGGAACTATGGCTACACCTTC.

The chain uses TRBV10-3 and TRBJ1-1; D may be TRBD1 (5 bases). Trimming removed 11 bases from V and 1 base from J, with 11 bases in between. The CDR3 is made up of 12 amino acids. Germline-derived CDR1 and CDR2 are ENHRY and SYGVKD. The CDR3 nucleotides read TGTGCCGCGAACCAGGGGAACACTGAAGCTTTCTTT. Translation: CAANQGNTEAFF.